The text below deals with one TCR beta chain. Its antigen is unidentified. Tumor samples were obtained before definitive surgery or chemotherapy. The repertoire was sequenced with immunoSEQ multiplex PCR; TCRdb's copy has only in-frame clones and lacks some. The sample holds about 10,000 clones, around 68% seen once. This entry belongs to a study of high-grade serous ovarian cancer treatment subgroups. About the research overall: Samples averaged around 14,000 reads and around 7,000 unique TCR beta rearrangements.

Overall study findings and caveats: Only CDR3 was analyzed; CDR1 and CDR2 were not. Without spatial data, bulk sequencing limits insight into HGSC tumor diversity. Tumors within one patient showed repertoire similarity of roughly 0.1 to 0.79.

Germline V gene lookup returns CDR1 SGHTA and CDR2 FQGNSA. Germline trimming cut 1 base from V and 8 bases from J; bases unmatched to any gene: 1. CDR3 length: 13 amino acids. The sequenced sample consisted of tumor tissue. The TCR comes from a human donor with high-grade serous ovarian cancer. V gene TRBV7-2 combines with J gene TRBJ2-2; 7 positions match TRBD2. CDR3 in amino acids: CASSLGSGGELFF. CDR3 bases: TGTGCCAGCAGCTTAGGTAGCGGGGGGGAGCTGTTTTTT.